The rows below give T cell receptor beta chains drawn from one sample of a study of T-cell memory formation after mild COVID-19. TCRdb reprocessed the 5' RACE reads with MiXCR, giving one entry per CDR3 protein. The table lists about 82,000 distinct CDR3 sequences, roughly 13% of them singletons. What was sequenced was PBMCs or a T cell subset sorted from them (not recorded which). All receptors come from a man in his late teens or twenties who had mild COVID-19 (a few samples of this study predate the infection). Cell type and time point are not known. Both conserved end residues are trimmed from each CDR3. The order of the fields is CDR3 protein, V gene, CDR3 length.

ASSLAGTVYNEQF,TRBV5-1,13
ASSPRDYLHEQY,TRBV27,12
ASSSGLAGANVLT,TRBV7-3,13
ASSYQWRSEAF,TRBV6-2/TRBV6-3,11
AISEGFGNQPQH,TRBV10-3,12
AMEVRNTEAF,TRBV19,10
ASSHRLAKNIQY,TRBV11-3,12
ASSYAELNTGELF,TRBV6-5,13
SVEFSSGGRYNEQF,TRBV29-1,14
ASSLRLASTDTQY,TRBV6-6,13
ASSQVPQAAKNIQY,TRBV4-1,14
ASSLVWAARTGELF,TRBV5-1,14
ASSLTSEFGETQY,TRBV28,13
ASSLSGNRKVAF,TRBV27,12
ASTLGGGEREQY,TRBV19,12
ASSSRRGSSSTDTQY,TRBV6-1,15
ASSPAGSGASLYNEQF,TRBV5-1,16
ATSPRDRGHGELF,TRBV15,13
SARDKASGLYEQY,TRBV20-1,13